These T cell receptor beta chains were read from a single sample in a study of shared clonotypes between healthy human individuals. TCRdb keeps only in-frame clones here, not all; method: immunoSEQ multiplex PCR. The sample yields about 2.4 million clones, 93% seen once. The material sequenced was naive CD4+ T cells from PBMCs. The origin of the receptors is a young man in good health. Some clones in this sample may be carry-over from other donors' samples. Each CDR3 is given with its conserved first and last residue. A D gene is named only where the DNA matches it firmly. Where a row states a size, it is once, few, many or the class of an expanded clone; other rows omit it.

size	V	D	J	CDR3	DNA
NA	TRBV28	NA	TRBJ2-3	CASTKRRTASTDTQYF	TGTGCCAGCACCAAGAGGCGGACAGCTAGCACAGATACGCAGTATTTT
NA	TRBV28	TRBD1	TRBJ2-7	CASSLFGGQGAEQYF	TGTGCCAGCAGTTTATTTGGGGGACAGGGGGCCGAGCAGTACTTC
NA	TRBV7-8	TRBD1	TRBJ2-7	CASSSRTGSYEQYF	TGTGCCAGCAGCTCAAGGACAGGGTCCTACGAGCAGTACTTC
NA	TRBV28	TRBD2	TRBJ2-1	CASSLPGTSPFYEQFF	TGTGCCAGCAGCCTTCCCGGGACTAGCCCGTTTTATGAGCAGTTCTTC
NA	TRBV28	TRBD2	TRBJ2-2	CASSPGGGRANGELFF	TGTGCCAGCAGCCCCGGGGGTGGGAGGGCCAACGGGGAGCTGTTTTTT
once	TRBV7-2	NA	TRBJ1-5	CASSQGSSQPQHF	TGTGCCAGCAGCCAAGGGTCCTCTCAGCCCCAGCATTTT
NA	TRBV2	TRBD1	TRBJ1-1	CASSQDRGREAFF	TGTGCCAGCAGCCAAGACAGGGGACGTGAAGCTTTCTTT
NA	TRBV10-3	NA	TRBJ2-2	CAISEGAGTGELFF	TGTGCCATCAGTGAGGGGGCTGGCACCGGGGAGCTGTTTTTT
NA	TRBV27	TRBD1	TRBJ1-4	CASSLWSGGSLATNEKLFF	TGTGCCAGCAGTTTATGGTCAGGGGGCTCCCTCGCAACTAATGAAAAACTGTTTTTT
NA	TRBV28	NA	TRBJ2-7	CASSFGPAPIYEQYF	TGTGCCAGCAGTTTCGGCCCAGCACCGATCTACGAGCAGTACTTC
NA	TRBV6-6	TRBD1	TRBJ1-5	CASSDRGSVGQPQHF	TGTGCCAGCAGCGACAGGGGGAGTGTGGGTCAGCCCCAGCATTTT
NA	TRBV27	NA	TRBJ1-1	CASSQQGLEAFF	TGTGCCAGCAGTCAACAGGGACTTGAAGCTTTCTTT
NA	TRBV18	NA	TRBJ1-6	CASLSTPNSPLHF	TGTGCCAGCTTATCGACACCGAATTCACCCCTCCACTTT
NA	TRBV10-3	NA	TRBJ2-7	CAERYEQYF	TGTGCCGAGCGCTACGAGCAGTACTTC
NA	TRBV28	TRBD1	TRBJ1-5	CASSSGQGASNQPQHF	TGTGCCAGCAGTTCCGGACAGGGGGCGAGCAATCAGCCCCAGCATTTT
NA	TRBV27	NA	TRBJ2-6	CASSPRSSGANVLTF	TGTGCCAGCAGCCCCAGGAGCTCTGGGGCCAACGTCCTGACTTTC
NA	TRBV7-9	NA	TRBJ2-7	CASKLETQREQYF	TGTGCCAGCAAGCTGGAGACCCAGAGGGAGCAGTACTTC
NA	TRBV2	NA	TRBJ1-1	CASRGRQVNEAFF	TGTGCCAGCAGGGGACGACAGGTTAATGAAGCTTTCTTT
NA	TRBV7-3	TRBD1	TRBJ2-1	CASSFSGSRGEQFF	TGTGCCAGCAGCTTTTCGGGATCCAGGGGGGAGCAGTTCTTC
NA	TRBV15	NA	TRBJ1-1	CATSRPTVRGLALEAFF	TGTGCCACCAGCAGACCCACAGTACGAGGGCTTGCCCTTGAAGCTTTCTTT
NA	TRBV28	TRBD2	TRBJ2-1	CASRDTLAEAYNEQFF	TGTGCCAGCAGAGATACTCTAGCGGAGGCCTACAATGAGCAGTTCTTC
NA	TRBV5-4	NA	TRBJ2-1	CASSLARDRYNEQFF	TGTGCCAGCAGCTTGGCGAGGGACCGATACAATGAGCAGTTCTTC
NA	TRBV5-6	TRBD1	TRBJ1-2	CASSLEGARVYGYTF	TGTGCCAGCAGCTTGGAGGGGGCGCGGGTCTATGGCTACACCTTC
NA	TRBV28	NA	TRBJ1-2	CASSFFGTADKGITF	TGTGCCAGCAGTTTTTTCGGTACCGCGGATAAAGGCATCACCTTC
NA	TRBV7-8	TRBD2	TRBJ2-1	CASSLGLAEYNEQFF	TGTGCCAGCAGCTTAGGGCTAGCGGAATACAATGAGCAGTTCTTC
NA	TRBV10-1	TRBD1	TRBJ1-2	CASTSAQGGFTF	TGCGCCAGCACCTCCGCGCAGGGGGGTTTCACCTTC
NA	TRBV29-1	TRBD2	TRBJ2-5	CSVEGRERETQYF	TGCAGCGTTGAAGGGCGGGAGAGGGAGACCCAGTACTTC
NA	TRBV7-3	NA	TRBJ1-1	CASSFYTEAFF	TGTGCCAGCAGCTTTTACACTGAAGCTTTCTTT
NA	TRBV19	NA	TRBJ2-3	CASSVGRPDTQYF	TGTGCCAGTAGTGTTGGCAGACCAGATACGCAGTATTTT
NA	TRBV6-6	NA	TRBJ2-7	CASSNSMPGREQYF	TGTGCCAGCAGTAACTCAATGCCGGGACGCGAGCAGTACTTC
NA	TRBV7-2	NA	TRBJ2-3	CASSLFDSRISDTQYF	TGTGCCAGCAGCTTATTTGACAGCCGAATCTCAGATACGCAGTATTTT
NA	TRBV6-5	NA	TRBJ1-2	CASSYDGAYGYTF	TGTGCCAGCAGTTACGATGGAGCCTATGGCTACACCTTC
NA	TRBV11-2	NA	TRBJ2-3	CASSFAYPDTQYF	TGTGCCAGCAGCTTTGCTTACCCAGATACGCAGTATTTT